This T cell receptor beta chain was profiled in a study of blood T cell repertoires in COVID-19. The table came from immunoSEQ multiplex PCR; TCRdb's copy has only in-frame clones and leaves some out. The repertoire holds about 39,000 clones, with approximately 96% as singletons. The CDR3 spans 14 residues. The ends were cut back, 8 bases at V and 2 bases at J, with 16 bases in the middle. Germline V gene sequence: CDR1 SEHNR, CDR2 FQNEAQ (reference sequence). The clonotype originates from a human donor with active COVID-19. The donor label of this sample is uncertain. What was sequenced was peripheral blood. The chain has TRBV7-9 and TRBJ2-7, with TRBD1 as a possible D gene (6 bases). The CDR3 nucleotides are TGTGCCAGCGCTAGCTCCGGGGACACCTACGAGCAGTACTTC. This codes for CASASSGDTYEQYF. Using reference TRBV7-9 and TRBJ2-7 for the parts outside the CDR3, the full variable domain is DTGVSQNPRHKITKRGQNVTFRCDPISEHNRLYWYRQTLGQGPEFLTYFQNEAQLEKSRLLSDRFSAERPKGSFSTLEIQRTEQGDSAMYLCASASSGDTYEQYFGPGTRLTVT.